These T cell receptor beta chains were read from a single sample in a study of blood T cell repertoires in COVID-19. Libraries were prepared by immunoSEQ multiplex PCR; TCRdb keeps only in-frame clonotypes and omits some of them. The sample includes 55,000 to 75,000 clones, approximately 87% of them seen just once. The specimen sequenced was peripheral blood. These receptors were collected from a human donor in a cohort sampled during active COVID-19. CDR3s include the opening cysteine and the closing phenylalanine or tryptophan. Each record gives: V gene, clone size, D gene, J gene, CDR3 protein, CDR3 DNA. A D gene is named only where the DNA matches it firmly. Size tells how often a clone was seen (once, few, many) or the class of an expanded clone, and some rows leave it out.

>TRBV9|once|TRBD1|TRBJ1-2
CASSVRDRGMGNYGYTF
TGTGCCAGCAGCGTCCGGGACAGGGGTATGGGTAACTATGGCTACACCTTC
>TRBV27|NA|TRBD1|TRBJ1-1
CASIPSQGANTEAFF
TGTGCCAGCATCCCATCCCAGGGGGCTAACACTGAAGCTTTCTTT
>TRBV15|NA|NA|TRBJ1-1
CATSRRTENTEAFF
TGTGCCACCAGCAGGAGAACAGAGAACACTGAAGCTTTCTTT
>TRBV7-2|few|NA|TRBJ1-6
CASSYSPPSNSPLHF
TGTGCCAGCAGCTACTCCCCTCCTTCCAATTCACCCCTCCACTTT
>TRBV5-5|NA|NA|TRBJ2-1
CASTPSSSYNEQFF
TGTGCCAGCACCCCCTCGAGCTCCTACAATGAGCAGTTCTTC
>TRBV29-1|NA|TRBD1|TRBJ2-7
CSVEGQRYEQYF
TGCAGCGTTGAGGGACAGCGTTACGAGCAGTACTTC
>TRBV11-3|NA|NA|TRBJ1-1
CASSLAGVNTEAFF
TGTGCCAGCAGCTTAGCGGGGGTGAACACTGAAGCTTTCTTT
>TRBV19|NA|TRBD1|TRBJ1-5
CASSIGQGDRQPQHF
TGTGCCAGTAGTATAGGACAGGGTGATCGTCAGCCCCAGCATTTT
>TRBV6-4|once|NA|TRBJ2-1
CASSDEPYNEQFF
TGTGCCAGCAGTGACGAGCCTTACAATGAGCAGTTCTTC
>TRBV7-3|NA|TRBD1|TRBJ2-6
CASSRTGASSGANVLTF
TGTGCCAGCAGCCGGACAGGCGCGAGTTCTGGGGCCAACGTCCTGACTTTC
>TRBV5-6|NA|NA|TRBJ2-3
CASSLLALTDTQYF
TGTGCCAGCAGCTTGCTAGCGCTCACAGATACGCAGTATTTT
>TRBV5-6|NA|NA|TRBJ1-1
CASSSGRRQIWGTEAFF
TGTGCCAGCAGCTCCGGACGTAGACAGATATGGGGCACTGAAGCTTTCTTT
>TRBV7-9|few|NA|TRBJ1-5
CASSQHNQPQHF
TGTGCCAGCAGCCAACACAATCAGCCCCAGCATTTT
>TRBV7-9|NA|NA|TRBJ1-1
CASSSRNTEAFF
TGTGCCAGCAGCTCCAGGAACACTGAAGCTTTCTTT
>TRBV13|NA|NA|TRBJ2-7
CASSGQAYEQYF
TGTGCCAGCAGCGGGCAGGCCTACGAGCAGTACTTC
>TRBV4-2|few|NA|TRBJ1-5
CASTGNQPQHF
TGTGCCAGCACGGGGAATCAGCCCCAGCATTTT
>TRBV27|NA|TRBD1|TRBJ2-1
CASRPGTGGINEQFF
TGTGCCAGCAGACCCGGGACAGGGGGCATCAATGAGCAGTTCTTC
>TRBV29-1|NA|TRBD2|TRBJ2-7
CSVGLPSGGRYEQYF
TGCAGCGTCGGACTTCCTAGCGGGGGGAGATACGAGCAGTACTTC
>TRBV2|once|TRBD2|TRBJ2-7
CASSILLAGSSYEQYF
TGTGCCAGCAGTATCCTACTAGCGGGGTCGTCATACGAGCAGTACTTC
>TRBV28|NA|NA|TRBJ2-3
CASSFIQGHDTQYF
TGTGCCAGCAGTTTTATCCAGGGTCATGATACGCAGTATTTT
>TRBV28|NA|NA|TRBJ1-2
CASTISPRQTHGGYTF
TGTGCCAGCACCATTTCCCCCCGACAGACCCATGGAGGCTACACCTTC
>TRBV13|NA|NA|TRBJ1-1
CASRELPQGRGNTEAFF
TGTGCCAGCAGGGAACTCCCCCAGGGGAGGGGGAACACTGAAGCTTTCTTT
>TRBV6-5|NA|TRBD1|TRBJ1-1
CASSPQGAARTEAFF
TGTGCCAGCAGTCCCCAGGGGGCGGCTAGGACTGAAGCTTTCTTT
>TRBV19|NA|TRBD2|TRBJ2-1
CASSTGLAGVSGYNEQFF
TGTGCCAGTAGTACGGGACTAGCGGGAGTATCGGGCTACAATGAGCAGTTCTTC
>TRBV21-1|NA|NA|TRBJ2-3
CASSKDPGGTSGRPSTDTQYF
TGTGCCAGCAGCAAAGACCCCGGAGGGACTAGCGGGAGGCCTAGCACAGATACGCAGTATTTT
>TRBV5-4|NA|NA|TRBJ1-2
CASSWAGLITF
TGTGCCAGCAGCTGGGCGGGCTTGATCACCTTC
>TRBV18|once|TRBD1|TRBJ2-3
CASSPVTGGEYTQYF
TGTGCCAGCTCACCAGTAACAGGGGGCGAATATACGCAGTATTTT
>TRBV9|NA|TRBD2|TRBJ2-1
CASSVDSGGDNEQFF
TGTGCCAGCAGCGTAGACAGCGGGGGGGACAATGAGCAGTTCTTC
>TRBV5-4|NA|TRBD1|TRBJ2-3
CASSAGTGLTDTQYF
TGTGCCAGCAGCGCGGGGACAGGGCTGACAGATACGCAGTATTTT
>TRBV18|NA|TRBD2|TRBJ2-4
CASSPRISGGQNIQYF
TGTGCCAGCTCACCAAGGATTAGCGGGGGGCAAAACATTCAGTACTTC
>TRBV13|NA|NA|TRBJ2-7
CASSLRGDLPYEQYF
TGTGCCAGCAGCCTGCGCGGGGATCTACCCTACGAGCAGTACTTC
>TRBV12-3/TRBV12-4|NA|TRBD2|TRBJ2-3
CASGLGQTDTQYF
TGTGCCAGCGGACTAGGTCAAACAGATACGCAGTATTTT
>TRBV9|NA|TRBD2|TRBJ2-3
CASSAGGLLDTQYF
TGTGCCAGCAGCGCGGGGGGACTTCTGGATACGCAGTATTTT
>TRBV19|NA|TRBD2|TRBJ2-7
CASSTGGGTYEQYF
TGTGCCAGTAGTACGGGCGGGGGAACCTACGAGCAGTACTTC
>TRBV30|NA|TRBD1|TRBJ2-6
CAWSRRGLGANVLTF
TGTGCCTGGAGCCGTAGGGGGCTTGGGGCCAACGTCCTGACTTTC
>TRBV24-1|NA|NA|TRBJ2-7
CATSHLNEQYF
TGTGCCACCAGCCACCTAAACGAGCAGTACTTC
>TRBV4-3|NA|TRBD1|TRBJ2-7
CASSQDGDRGFYEQYF
TGCGCCAGCAGCCAAGATGGGGACAGGGGCTTTTACGAGCAGTACTTC
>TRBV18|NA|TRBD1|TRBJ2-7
CASSPPRQGGIYEQYF
TGTGCCAGCTCACCACCGAGACAGGGTGGTATCTACGAGCAGTACTTC
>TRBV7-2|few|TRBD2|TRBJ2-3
CASSLWDSGASTDTQYF
TGTGCCAGCAGCTTATGGGATAGCGGGGCCAGCACAGATACGCAGTATTTT
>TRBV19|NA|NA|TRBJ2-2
CASSIGGLLGDIGELFF
TGTGCCAGTAGTATAGGGGGGTTGTTAGGGGACATCGGGGAGCTGTTTTTT
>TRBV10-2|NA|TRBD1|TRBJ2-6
CASSPMGQSISGANVLTF
TGCGCCAGCAGTCCAATGGGACAGTCTATCTCTGGGGCCAACGTCCTGACTTTC
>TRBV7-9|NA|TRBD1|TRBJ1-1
CASSLGGTGGGTEAFF
TGTGCCAGCAGCTTAGGAGGGACAGGGGGAGGAACTGAAGCTTTCTTT
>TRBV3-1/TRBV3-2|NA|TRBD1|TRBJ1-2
CASSRITGDYTF
TGTGCCAGCAGCCGTATAACAGGGGACTACACCTTC
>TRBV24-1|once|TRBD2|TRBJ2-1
CAAGPGLATYNEQFF
TGTGCCGCCGGACCGGGACTAGCGACATACAATGAGCAGTTCTTC
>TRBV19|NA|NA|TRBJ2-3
CASRPGIRPGTTDTQYF
TGTGCCAGTAGACCTGGTATTCGGCCAGGAACCACAGATACGCAGTATTTT
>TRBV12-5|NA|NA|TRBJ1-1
CASGLFPGGAGINTEAFF
TGTGCTAGTGGTTTGTTTCCGGGTGGTGCAGGGATAAACACTGAAGCTTTCTTT
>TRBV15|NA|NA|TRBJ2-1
CATSNIPGDNEQFF
TGTGCCACCAGCAACATTCCCGGGGACAATGAGCAGTTCTTC
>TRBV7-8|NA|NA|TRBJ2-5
CASSPGPTGKARETQYF
TGTGCCAGCAGCCCAGGGCCCACAGGGAAGGCGCGGGAGACCCAGTACTTC
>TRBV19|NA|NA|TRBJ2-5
CASSIGAATAGETQYF
TGTGCCAGTAGTATTGGGGCTGCAACGGCAGGGGAGACCCAGTACTTC
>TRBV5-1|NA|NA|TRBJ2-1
CASSPSWGRDNEQFF
TGCGCCAGCAGCCCTAGTTGGGGGCGCGACAATGAGCAGTTCTTC
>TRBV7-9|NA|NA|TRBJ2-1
CASSLEWRVQYEQFF
TGTGCCAGCAGCTTAGAGTGGCGGGTACAATATGAGCAGTTCTTC
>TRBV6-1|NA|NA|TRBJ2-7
CASSEARGYEQYF
TGTGCCAGCAGTGAAGCCCGGGGCTACGAGCAGTACTTC
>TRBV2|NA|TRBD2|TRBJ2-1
CASSSTSGRSNEQFF
TGTGCCAGCAGCTCGACTAGCGGGAGGTCTAATGAGCAGTTCTTC
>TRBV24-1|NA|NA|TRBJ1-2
CATSDQYGYTF
TGTGCCACCAGTGATCAGTATGGCTACACCTTC
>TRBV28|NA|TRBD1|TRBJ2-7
CASSEVTGGSSSYEQYF
TGTGCCAGCAGCGAGGTGACAGGGGGCTCGAGCTCCTACGAGCAGTACTTC
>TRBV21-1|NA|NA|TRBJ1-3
CASIPQGVWVQPSGNTIYF
TGTGCCAGCATTCCACAGGGAGTTTGGGTCCAACCCTCTGGAAACACCATATATTTT
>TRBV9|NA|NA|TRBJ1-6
CASSVATLNSPLHF
TGTGCCAGCAGCGTAGCTACCCTTAATTCACCCCTCCACTTT
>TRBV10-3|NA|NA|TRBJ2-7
CAISPESSYEQYF
TGTGCCATCAGCCCCGAGAGCTCCTACGAGCAGTACTTC
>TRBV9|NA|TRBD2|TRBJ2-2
CASSVASGATNTGELFF
TGTGCCAGCAGCGTAGCTAGCGGGGCAACGAACACCGGGGAGCTGTTTTTT
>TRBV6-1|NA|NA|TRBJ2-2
CASSDGVGGDLGELFF
TGTGCCAGCAGTGACGGGGTTGGCGGGGACCTCGGGGAGCTGTTTTTT